The 14 T cell receptor beta chains below come from one sample, sequenced in a study of T cells after yellow fever vaccination. TCRdb fed the 5' RACE reads into MiXCR, producing one record per CDR3 protein. This table has approximately 69,000 distinct CDR3 sequences, about 6% appearing once. The material sequenced was CD4+ T cells sorted from PBMCs, taken less than 16 days after the first yellow fever vaccination. These receptors all come from a man between 18 and 35 years old who received the YFV17D yellow fever vaccine.

This clonotype was found a few times. Since a much larger clone is just one base distant, this may be a read error. V gene TRBV20-1 combines with J gene TRBJ2-4; 8 positions match TRBD2. Per the germline V gene, CDR1 is DFQATT and CDR2 is SNEGSKA (reference sequence). This CDR3 region has 18 residues. The CDR3 spells CCARIPGLGLGGKNIQYF. Written as DNA, the CDR3 is TGCTGTGCTAGGATTCCGGGACTAGGGCTGGGTGGCAAAAACATTCAGTACTTC.

At least ten counts were recorded for this clonotype. The chain is built from TRBV5-1 and TRBJ1-2, with unresolved D. This CDR3 comprises 11 residues. Germline V CDR1 and CDR2: SGHRS, YFSETQ. Trimming took 3 bases from V and 6 from J, leaving 6 bases between them. CDR3 sequence reads: CASSSLDGYTF. The CDR3 nucleotides read TGCGCCAGCAGCTCGCTTGATGGCTACACCTTC.

This clonotype was observed a handful of times. The chain has TRBV7-9 and TRBJ1-1; 10 positions match TRBD1. V gave up 3 bases and J gave up 10 bases; unmatched junction bases: 8. CDR3 size: 14 residues. CDR1 SEHNR and CDR2 FQNEAQ come from the germline V gene (reference sequence). The CDR3 DNA sequence: TGTGCCAGCAGCTTGGGACAGGGGCTCTTGGCAGCTTTCTTT. Translated: CASSLGQGLLAAFF.

This clonotype was recorded at least ten times. This rearrangement joins TRBV2 to TRBJ2-5; 11 bases map to TRBD2. The CDR3 is made up of 15 amino acids. V lost 7 bases, J lost 3 bases, and 7 bases stayed unmatched. CDR1 and CDR2 from the germline V gene are SNHLY and FYNNEI. CDR3 amino acids: CASIDLSGGEETQYF. CDR3 nucleotides: TGTGCCAGCATTGACCTTAGCGGGGGGGAAGAGACCCAGTACTTC.

Many counts were recorded for this clonotype. V usage is TRBV5-6 and J usage is TRBJ2-5; tentatively, D is TRBD2 (5 bases). Between the trimmed V and J ends, which lost 0 bases and 5 bases, there was a span of 11 bases. There are 14 residues in the CDR3. CDR1 is SGHDT, CDR2 YYEEEE, per germline. The CDR3 is CASSLAGVSETQYF. The CDR3 DNA reads TGTGCCAGCAGCTTGGCCGGGGTCTCGGAGACCCAGTACTTC.

This clonotype was detected ten times or more. The rearrangement joins TRBV7-2 to TRBJ1-2; no reliable D call. Per the germline V gene, CDR1 is SGHTA and CDR2 is FQGNSA. CDR3 length: 14 residues. Trimming took 5 bases from V and 4 from J, leaving 14 bases between them. The CDR3 DNA reads TGTGCCAGCAGCCTGTTTGGTGATCTCTATGGCTACACCTTC. Residues: CASSLFGDLYGYTF.

This clonotype was recorded many times. The chain recombines TRBV5-1 with TRBJ2-1; the D gene is possibly TRBD1 (5 bases). The V end was cut by 0 bases, the J end by 7 bases, with 8 bases between. CDR1 and CDR2 from the germline V gene are SGHRS and YFSETQ. The CDR3 runs 13 residues. The CDR3 DNA is TGCGCCAGCAGCTTGGCACAGGCAAATGAGCAGTTCTTC. It specifies CASSLAQANEQFF.

This clonotype was found many times. The V call is TRBV11-3, the J call TRBJ1-1; TRBD1 might be the D (6 bases). The CDR3 consists of 14 residues. Germline CDR1 is SGHNT and CDR2 is YENEEA. The V end lost 6 bases, the J end lost 1 base, and 12 bases lay between the germline ends. The CDR3 sequence: CASSKQGRNTEAFF. The CDR3 DNA reads as TGTGCCAGCAGTAAACAGGGACGGAACACTGAAGCTTTCTTT.

This clonotype was observed at least ten times. The chain combines TRBV7-2 with TRBJ2-1, with 7 bases fitting TRBD2. The junction had 2 bases not matched to a gene; V was cut back by 3 bases and J by 3 bases. From germline, CDR1 is SGHTA and CDR2 FQGNSA. The CDR3 has 14 amino acids. CDR3 protein: CASSFSSGYNEQFF. The CDR3 DNA sequence: TGTGCCAGCAGCTTTTCTAGCGGCTACAATGAGCAGTTCTTC.

This clonotype was observed many times. This chain joins TRBV14 and TRBJ2-5; 9 bases align to TRBD1. Germline CDR1 and CDR2: SGHDN and FVKESK. Trimming removed 2 bases from V and 3 bases from J; junction bases left unmatched: 10. This CDR3 is 17 amino acids long. The CDR3 bases are TGTGCCAGCAGCCAAAAAAGATCCGGACAGGGGAAAGAGACCCAGTACTTC. This translates into CASSQKRSGQGKETQYF. Variable domain in full (rest from reference TRBV14 and TRBJ2-5): EAGVTQFPSHSVIEKGQTVTLRCDPISGHDNLYWYRRVMGKEIKFLLHFVKESKQDESGMPNNRFLAERTGGTYSTLKVQPAELEDSGVYFCASSQKRSGQGKETQYFGPGTRLLVL.

The J gene is TRBJ2-1, the V gene TRBV19, with 14 positions matching TRBD2. J was trimmed by 5 bases and V by 7 bases; bases with no gene match: 7. This CDR3 is built from 16 residues. CDR1 is LNHDA, CDR2 SQIVND, per germline (reference sequence). This chain's CDR3 is CASTPTSGGDNNEQFF. CDR3 nucleotides: TGTGCCAGTACCCCGACTAGCGGGGGGGACAACAATGAGCAGTTCTTC.

This clonotype occurred many times. V gene TRBV7-2 combines with J gene TRBJ2-1; 11 positions match TRBD2. Losses at the gene ends were 1 base for V and 7 bases for J; bases not matched to a gene: 3. Per the germline V gene, CDR1 is SGHTA and CDR2 is FQGNSA. This CDR3 contains 15 residues. The CDR3 region is CASSLELAGENEQFF. As DNA, the CDR3 is TGTGCCAGCAGCTTAGAACTAGCGGGGGAAAATGAGCAGTTCTTC.

This clonotype has at least ten counts. The chain recombines TRBV18 with TRBJ2-4; perhaps TRBD1 as D (6 bases). CDR3 length equals 13 residues. Trimming removed 3 bases from V and 8 bases from J, with 11 bases in between. CDR1 and CDR2 (germline): KGHSH, LQKENI. CDR3 DNA sequence: TGTGCCAGCTCACCTCAGGACAGCGACATTCAGTACTTC. Its protein is CASSPQDSDIQYF.

This clonotype was counted ten times or more. V is TRBV6-5 and J is TRBJ2-3; possibly TRBD1 or TRBD2 for D (6 bases each). V lost 7 bases to trimming and J lost 3 bases, with 8 bases between them. This CDR3 region has 12 residues. In germline, CDR1 is MNHEY, CDR2 SVGAGI. This CDR3 reads CASKGGTDTQYF. The CDR3 region has the DNA TGTGCCAGCAAAGGGGGGACAGATACGCAGTATTTT.